The T cell receptor (beta chain) under discussion was sequenced for a study of blood T cell repertoires in COVID-19. Study-level background: Whether acute or convalescent, the COVID-19 samples came from the United States, Italy and Spain.

The CDR3 runs 13 residues. CDR1 SGHRS and CDR2 YFSETQ come from the germline V gene. Trimming took off 7 bases at V and 3 bases at J, with 12 bases between the two ends. This table comes from immunoSEQ multiplex PCR, and its TCRdb copy is limited to in-frame clones, with some not included. The sample records about 260,000 clones, about nine tenths being singletons. The chain recombines TRBV5-1 with TRBJ2-3; weak D call: TRBD2 (6 bases). The source is a man aged 35-49 years who had recovered from COVID-19. The sequencing input was peripheral blood. CDR3 protein: CASFGSGTDTQYF. The CDR3 DNA sequence: TGCGCCAGCTTCGGGAGTGGGACAGATACGCAGTATTTT.